A single sample gave rise to the 29 T cell receptor beta chains below, sequenced in a study of T cells in Graves' hyperthyroidism and ophthalmopathy. Authors of the study amplified TCR beta CDR3 regions from RNA transcripts. The study used the HTBI primer set for a first-round RT-PCR of the TCR CDR3. TCRdb fed the multiplex PCR reads into MiXCR, producing one record per CDR3 protein. Of about 570,000 distinct CDR3 sequences in the sample, around 13% were seen once. Input material: blood. The receptors come from a woman between 35 and 50 years old with Graves' hyperthyroidism.

This clonotype was detected a few times. The V and J genes are TRBV5-6 and TRBJ2-7, with 8 bases identical to TRBD2. The CDR3 is made up of 16 amino acids. V dropped 4 bases and J dropped 1; count of bases not matched to a gene: 10. Per the germline V gene, CDR1 is SGHDT and CDR2 is YYEEEE. Written as DNA, the CDR3 is TGTGCCAGCAGCACCACAGAAGCGGGAGCTTCCTACGAGCAGTACTTC. This sequence encodes CASSTTEAGASYEQYF. The full variable domain, in which reference TRBV5-6 and TRBJ2-7 provide the parts outside the CDR3, is DAGVTQSPTHLIKTRGQQVTLRCSPKSGHDTVSWYQQALGQGPQFIFQYYEEEERQRGNFPDRFSGHQFPNYSSELNVNALLLGDSALYLCASSTTEAGASYEQYFGPGTRLTVT.

This clonotype was recorded at least ten times. J is TRBJ2-1 and V is TRBV18; D unresolved. Trimming removed 3 bases at V and 8 bases at J, with 8 bases between. This CDR3 has 12 residues. The germline V gene has CDR1 KGHSH and CDR2 LQKENI. The CDR3 DNA reads TGTGCCAGCTCACCCCTTGAGGATGAGCAGTTCTTC. This sequence encodes CASSPLEDEQFF. Full variable domain (outside the CDR3, taken from reference TRBV18 and TRBJ2-1): NAGVMQNPRHLVRRRGQEARLRCSPMKGHSHVYWYRQLPEEGLKFMVYLQKENIIDESGMPKERFSAEFPKEGPSILRIQQVVRGDSAAYFCASSPLEDEQFFGPGTRLTVL.

This clonotype was counted at least ten times. The V call is TRBV3-1, the J call TRBJ2-1; the match to TRBD2 covers 10 bases. With V trimmed by 6 bases and J by 8 bases, 10 bases remained unmatched. CDR3 length: 15 residues. CDR1 LGHDT and CDR2 YNNKEL come from the germline V gene (reference sequence). The CDR3 DNA sequence: TGTGCCAGCAGACCCAGCGGGAGGGTCTCGGATGAGCAGTTCTTC. It yields the protein CASRPSGRVSDEQFF.

This chain uses TRBV27 with TRBJ2-2; 10 bases fit TRBD2. The CDR3 extends over 16 amino acids. Germline V gene sequence: CDR1 MNHEY, CDR2 SMNVEV (reference sequence). V shed 3 bases, J shed 1 base, and the junction held 2 bases outside the gene matches. CDR3 residues: CASSFRTSGNTGELFF. Here the CDR3 DNA reads TGTGCCAGCAGTTTCAGGACTAGCGGGAACACCGGGGAGCTGTTTTTT.

V is TRBV9 and J is TRBJ2-2; 8 bases agree with TRBD2. The V segment lost 3 bases and the J segment 7 bases; nucleotides outside the gene matches: 14. The CDR3 extends over 17 amino acids. Germline-derived CDR1 and CDR2 are SGDLS and YYNGEE. CDR3 coding DNA: TGTGCCAGCAGCGCCCGGCGGATGGGACTAGGGGACGGGGAGCTGTTTTTT. Protein sequence: CASSARRMGLGDGELFF.

The CDR3 sequence: CASRPLGSGVQHTGELFF. In DNA, the CDR3 is TGTGCCAGCAGGCCATTAGGCTCAGGGGTCCAGCACACCGGGGAGCTGTTTTTT. V and J are TRBV6-2 or TRBV6-3 and TRBJ2-2, with D possibly being TRBD1 (6 bases). V dropped 6 bases and J dropped 3 bases, with 23 bases sitting between them. The germline V gene has CDR1 MNHEY and CDR2 SVGEGT. The CDR3 totals 18 residues.

This clonotype was recorded many times. The rearrangement links TRBV2 to TRBJ1-1; weak D call: TRBD1 (6 bases). V lost 3 bases and J lost 1, with 6 bases in between. There are 13 residues in the CDR3. The germline V gene has CDR1 SNHLY and CDR2 FYNNEI. In nucleotides, the CDR3 is TGTGCCAGCAGTGAGGACAGGAACACTGAAGCTTTCTTT. Translating gives CASSEDRNTEAFF.

This clonotype came up a few times. The rearrangement links TRBV20-1 to TRBJ1-1, with 8 bases lining up with TRBD1. Germline V gene lookup returns CDR1 DFQATT and CDR2 SNEGSKA (reference sequence). The junction had 9 bases not matched to a gene; V was cut back by 5 bases and J by 7 bases. The CDR3 extends over 13 amino acids. The CDR3 coding sequence is TGCAGTGCTGGGACAGGTATGTTAGGTGAAGCTTTCTTT. It translates to CSAGTGMLGEAFF.

This clonotype turned up a few times. The J gene is TRBJ2-2, the V gene TRBV20-1; 9 bases map to TRBD1. V lost 5 bases and J lost 1; bases outside the gene matches: 2. CDR1 DFQATT and CDR2 SNEGSKA come from the germline V gene (reference sequence). The CDR3 is made up of 14 amino acids. The CDR3 region is CSARQGGNTGELFF. The DNA for the CDR3 is TGCAGTGCTCGACAGGGGGGGAACACCGGGGAGCTGTTTTTT.

The sample holds many counts of this clonotype. The genes are TRBV6-1 and TRBJ2-3; 10 bases are a match to TRBD2. After removal of 3 bases from V and 6 bases from J, the junction contained 6 bases not matched to a gene. The CDR3 is 15 residues long. Germline V lookup: CDR1 MNHNS, CDR2 SASEGT. The CDR3 sequence is CASSDPSGSRDTQYF. The CDR3 DNA reads TGTGCCAGCAGTGACCCTAGCGGGAGTAGGGATACGCAGTATTTT.

At least ten counts were recorded for this clonotype. The gene calls are TRBV30 and TRBJ1-5; D is unclear. V was shortened by 3 bases and J by 0 bases, with 6 bases between the two germline ends. The CDR3 has 13 amino acids. Germline loops: CDR1 GTSNPN, CDR2 SVGIG (reference sequence). The CDR3 sequence: CAWSDNSNQPQHF. Here the CDR3 DNA reads TGTGCCTGGAGCGACAATAGCAATCAGCCCCAGCATTTT.

This clonotype occurred a few times. The chain couples TRBV5-1 to TRBJ2-2, with TRBD1 matching 10 bases. The CDR3 sequence is 16 residues long. CDR1 and CDR2 (germline): SGHRS, YFSETQ. The trim removed 4 bases at V and 7 bases at J, leaving 10 bases unmatched. The CDR3 nucleotides read TGCGCCAGCAGCCTTTCGACAGGGGGCTACGGCGGGGAGCTGTTTTTT. It specifies CASSLSTGGYGGELFF.

This clonotype was found many times. The V and J genes are TRBV30 and TRBJ1-1; D unclear. The CDR3 extends over 13 amino acids. V lost 3 bases, J lost 1 base, and 9 bases lay in between. Germline CDR1 reads GTSNPN; CDR2 reads SVGIG (reference sequence). The CDR3 here is CAWSLGPNTEAFF. CDR3 nucleotides: TGTGCCTGGAGCCTGGGTCCGAACACTGAAGCTTTCTTT.

This chain uses TRBV12-3 or TRBV12-4 with TRBJ2-3; the match to TRBD2 covers 10 bases. This CDR3 has 14 residues. V was clipped by 6 bases and J by 3 bases; unmatched bases: 3. The CDR3 sequence: CASRGTSATDTQYF. The CDR3 coding sequence is TGTGCCAGCAGAGGGACTAGCGCAACAGATACGCAGTATTTT.

There are a few counts of this clonotype. This chain uses TRBV5-1 with TRBJ2-7; D uncertain. The CDR3 extends over 14 amino acids. Germline V CDR1 and CDR2: SGHRS, YFSETQ. Trimming removed 2 bases from V and 5 bases from J, with 14 bases in between. Here the CDR3 reads CASSFQDHTDEQYF. The CDR3 region has the DNA TGCGCCAGCAGCTTTCAGGACCATACCGACGAGCAGTACTTC.

This clonotype has a count of ten or more. The genes are TRBV2 and TRBJ2-3, with D maybe TRBD1 (6 bases). The CDR3 consists of 15 residues. The germline gives CDR1 SNHLY, CDR2 FYNNEI. The V end was cut by 6 bases, the J end by 2 bases, with 15 bases between. CDR3: CASRTGPTPTDTQYF. For the CDR3, the DNA is TGTGCCAGCAGGACAGGACCAACCCCCACAGATACGCAGTATTTT. Drawing the rest from reference TRBV2 and TRBJ2-3, the complete variable domain is EPEVTQTPSHQVTQMGQEVILRCVPISNHLYFYWYRQILGQKVEFLVSFYNNEISEKSEIFDDQFSVERPDGSNFTLKIRSTKLEDSAMYFCASRTGPTPTDTQYFGPGTRLTVL.

There are many counts of this clonotype. V gene TRBV6-2 or TRBV6-3 combines with J gene TRBJ2-5; 10 bases agree with TRBD2. In germline, CDR1 is MNHEY, CDR2 SVGEGT. The CDR3 is 14 residues long. The V and J ends lost 6 bases and 3 bases, in that order; junction bases with no gene match: 4. CDR3 residues: CASSRGLAKETQYF. The CDR3 nucleotides read TGTGCCAGCAGCCGGGGACTAGCGAAAGAGACCCAGTACTTC.

As concerns this clonotype: This could be a read error, since a much larger clone is one nucleotide away. V usage is TRBV20-1 and J usage is TRBJ2-1; 9 bases are shared with TRBD2. Germline lookup yields CDR1 DFQATT and CDR2 SNEGSKA (reference sequence). This CDR3 comprises 16 residues. The CDR3 sequence: CSPGAAGTSRNNDQFF. The CDR3 DNA sequence: TGCAGTCCCGGAGCCGCCGGGACTAGCCGAAACAATGATCAGTTCTTC.

The chain couples TRBV2 to TRBJ2-3, with 10 bases fitting TRBD2. V was pared by 3 bases and J by 4 bases, with 7 bases of the junction left unmatched. The length of the CDR3 is 16 residues. Germline V gene lookup returns CDR1 SNHLY and CDR2 FYNNEI. The CDR3 is CASSDWTSGRADTQYF. As DNA, the CDR3 is TGTGCCAGCAGTGATTGGACCAGCGGGAGGGCAGATACGCAGTATTTT.

The chain joins TRBV5-1 to TRBJ2-7, with D unresolved. In germline, CDR1 is SGHRS, CDR2 YFSETQ. The CDR3 sequence is 14 residues long. V gave up 4 bases and J gave up 3 bases, with 14 bases separating them. CDR3 loop: CASSARPADYEQYF. The CDR3 bases are TGCGCCAGCAGCGCCCGACCAGCTGACTACGAGCAGTACTTC.

In its sample, this clonotype was seen a few times. V and J are TRBV20-1 and TRBJ2-1, with 9 bases lining up with TRBD2. V lost 0 bases and J lost 4; bases outside the gene matches: 7. The CDR3 totals 16 residues. Germline V gene sequence: CDR1 DFQATT, CDR2 SNEGSKA (reference sequence). Here the CDR3 reads CSARDPLAGLYNEQFF. CDR3 nucleotide sequence: TGCAGTGCTAGAGACCCTCTAGCGGGACTATACAATGAGCAGTTCTTC.

This clonotype was recorded at least ten times. J is TRBJ1-1 and V is TRBV7-2; the match to TRBD1 covers 9 bases. V trimming: 6 bases; J trimming: 6 bases; junction bases outside the gene matches: 8. This CDR3 contains 14 residues. Germline V lookup: CDR1 SGHTA, CDR2 FQGNSA. The CDR3 DNA reads TGTGCCAGCAGGATTACAGGGGGCGCGTCTGAAGCTTTCTTT. Translated: CASRITGGASEAFF. The complete variable domain, with remaining parts taken from reference TRBV7-2 and TRBJ1-1, reads GAGVSQSPSNKVTEKGKDVELRCDPISGHTALYWYRQSLGQGLEFLIYFQGNSAPDKSGLPSDRFSAERTGGSVSTLTIQRTQQEDSAVYLCASRITGGASEAFFGQGTRLTVV.

A few counts support this clonotype. V gene TRBV9 combines with J gene TRBJ2-1, with 10 bases matching TRBD1. The CDR3 covers 17 residues. V lost 3 bases, J lost 7 bases, and 13 bases stayed unmatched. Looked up from germline, CDR1 is SGDLS and CDR2 is YYNGEE. This chain's CDR3 is CASSGTGGAFRGNEQFF. DNA for the CDR3: TGTGCCAGCAGCGGGACAGGGGGGGCGTTTAGGGGGAATGAGCAGTTCTTC.

This clonotype showed up many times. The genes are TRBV12-3 or TRBV12-4 and TRBJ1-4; 7 bases are shared with TRBD1. The length of the CDR3 is 16 residues. The junction had 10 bases not matched to a gene; V was cut back by 6 bases and J by 3 bases. CDR3 amino acids: CASSSQRQGSNEKLFF. In DNA form, the CDR3 reads TGTGCCAGCAGCTCCCAGAGACAGGGCTCTAATGAAAAACTGTTTTTT.

In this sample, this clonotype turned up a few times. The chain employs TRBV15 and TRBJ1-4; 9 nucleotides line up with TRBD1. This CDR3 contains 16 residues. CDR1 and CDR2 from the germline V gene are LNHNV and YYDKDF (reference sequence). V lost 0 bases, J lost 8 bases, and 7 bases stayed unmatched. In nucleotides, the CDR3 is TGTGCCACCAGCAGAGATCCGGGACAGGGTGACGAAAAACTGTTTTTT. Translation: CATSRDPGQGDEKLFF. Full variable domain (missing parts from reference TRBV15 and TRBJ1-4): DAMVIQNPRYQVTQFGKPVTLSCSQTLNHNVMYWYQQKSSQAPKLLFHYYDKDFNNEADTPDNFQSRRPNTSFCFLDIRSPGLGDTAMYLCATSRDPGQGDEKLFFGSGTQLSVL.

This clonotype was recorded many times. The chain uses TRBV12-3 or TRBV12-4 and TRBJ1-1; TRBD1 is a possible D gene (5 bases). The CDR3 consists of 13 residues. V dropped 0 bases and J dropped 9 bases, with 11 bases sitting between them. This chain's CDR3 is CASSLAQGAQAFF. In DNA form, the CDR3 reads TGTGCCAGCAGTTTAGCGCAGGGAGCTCAAGCTTTCTTT.

This clonotype was seen many times. The gene calls are TRBV20-1 and TRBJ2-2, with 11 bases that match TRBD2. Germline V CDR1 and CDR2: DFQATT, SNEGSKA (reference sequence). With 1 base clipped from V and 5 bases from J, the junction kept 6 bases outside the gene matches. The CDR3 has 16 amino acids. The CDR3 is CSARGGLAGGTGELFF. The CDR3, as DNA: TGCAGTGCTAGAGGGGGTCTAGCGGGAGGAACCGGGGAGCTGTTTTTT.

This clonotype was picked up a small number of times. The CDR3 spells CASSPGARGSDTQYF. The CDR3 bases are TGTGCCAGCAGCCCAGGGGCACGGGGGTCAGATACGCAGTATTTT. This sequence joins TRBV13 and TRBJ2-3; either TRBD1 or TRBD2 may fit D (6 bases each). Germline assignment: CDR1 PRHDT and CDR2 FYEKMQ (reference sequence). This CDR3 contains 15 residues. Deletions cut 5 bases from V and 4 bases from J, with 16 bases between. Based on the CDR3 plus reference TRBV13 and TRBJ2-3, the full variable domain is AAGVIQSPRHLIKEKRETATLKCYPIPRHDTVYWYQQGPGQDPQFLISFYEKMQSDKGSIPDRFSAQQFSDYHSELNMSSLELGDSALYFCASSPGARGSDTQYFGPGTRLTVL.

This rearrangement joins TRBV4-1 to TRBJ2-1; D is possibly TRBD1 (6 bases). CDR3 size: 16 residues. The germline gives CDR1 MGHRA, CDR2 YSYEKL. V was shortened by 0 bases and J by 4 bases, with 13 bases between the two germline ends. The DNA of the CDR3 is TGCGCCAGCAGCCAAGACCGACAGGAGATATACAATGAGCAGTTCTTC. Translation gives CASSQDRQEIYNEQFF.